A selection of T cell receptor beta chains follows, all from one sample in a study of Graves' ophthalmopathy and Graves' hyperthyroidism. TCRdb fed the multiplex PCR reads into MiXCR, producing one record per CDR3 protein. There are some 200,000 distinct CDR3 sequences in the sample; approximately 28% occur only once, and about 9.3% lies in the top ten. Specimen: peripheral blood. These receptors all stem from a man in his forties or fifties with Graves' ophthalmopathy. The CDR3 runs from the conserved cysteine through the conserved F or W. The D gene is left open where the match is weak. A row's size may be missing; if present it is once, few, many or a size class.

V	J	D	size	CDR3	DNA
TRBV28	TRBJ2-2	.	many	CATKGGNTGELFF	TGTGCCACTAAGGGGGGGAACACCGGGGAGCTGTTTTTT
TRBV6-2/TRBV6-3	TRBJ2-5	TRBD2	many	CASSVGLVLSMETQYF	TGTGCCAGCAGTGTCGGACTAGTGCTGAGTATGGAGACCCAGTACTTC
TRBV2	TRBJ1-2	.	.	CASSERGTSYGYTF	TGTGCCAGCAGTGAAAGGGGGACATCCTATGGCTACACCTTC
TRBV27	TRBJ1-5	.	many	CASSRGGALSNQPQHF	TGTGCCAGCAGCCGCGGAGGGGCGTTGAGCAATCAGCCCCAGCATTTT
TRBV6-1	TRBJ2-4	.	many	CASSQGSGSKNIQYF	TGTGCCAGCAGTCAGGGGAGTGGGTCCAAAAACATTCAGTACTTC
TRBV28	TRBJ2-7	TRBD2	.	CASSLRLAGGGEQYF	TGTGCCAGCAGTTTAAGACTAGCGGGAGGAGGGGAGCAGTACTTC
TRBV2	TRBJ1-1	.	many	CASSGGPANTEAFF	TGTGCCAGCAGTGGAGGACCCGCCAACACTGAAGCTTTCTTT
TRBV20-1	TRBJ2-3	TRBD2	many	CSASTSGTPSRDTQYF	TGCAGTGCGTCGACTAGCGGGACCCCCTCCAGAGATACGCAGTATTTT
TRBV6-2/TRBV6-3	TRBJ1-5	.	many	CASRPGGANQPQHF	TGTGCCAGCAGACCCGGAGGTGCCAATCAGCCCCAGCATTTT
TRBV7-8	TRBJ2-7	TRBD1	.	CASTSMFLGTGLSYEQYF	TGTGCCAGCACTTCGATGTTTTTAGGGACAGGTCTCTCCTACGAGCAGTACTTC
TRBV27	TRBJ1-6	.	.	CASSRRLDPIVSSYNSPLHF	TGTGCCAGCAGTCGCCGCCTGGACCCTATTGTGAGCTCCTATAATTCACCCCTCCACTTT
TRBV6-5	TRBJ2-7	TRBD2	once	CASSSTTSGTSYEQYF	TGTGCCAGCAGCTCTACTACTAGCGGGACCTCCTACGAGCAGTACTTC
TRBV6-2/TRBV6-3	TRBJ1-6	.	.	CASTATSWDNSPLHF	TGTGCCAGCACTGCAACATCATGGGATAATTCACCCCTCCACTTT
TRBV11-2	TRBJ2-3	.	many	CASSLDSGADTQYF	TGTGCCAGCAGCTTAGATTCAGGAGCAGATACGCAGTATTTT
TRBV25-1	TRBJ1-1	.	.	CASRKGVNTEAFF	TGTGCCAGCAGGAAGGGGGTGAACACTGAAGCTTTCTTT
TRBV6-2/TRBV6-3	TRBJ2-5	.	many	CASSFPLGETQYF	TGTGCCAGCAGTTTCCCCCTGGGGGAGACCCAGTACTTC
TRBV2	TRBJ1-3	.	many	CASSDGGSGNTIYF	TGTGCCAGCAGTGACGGAGGCTCTGGAAACACCATATATTTT
TRBV7-9	TRBJ1-1	TRBD1	.	CASSLARDRAEAFF	TGTGCCAGCAGCTTGGCGAGGGACAGGGCTGAAGCTTTCTTT
TRBV6-1	TRBJ1-2	.	.	CASSARGPNYGYTF	TGTGCCAGCAGCGCAAGGGGTCCCAACTATGGCTACACCTTC
TRBV7-2	TRBJ2-7	TRBD2	.	CASSSSGGLIEQYF	TGTGCCAGCAGCTCCTCGGGGGGGTTGATAGAGCAGTACTTC
TRBV7-2	TRBJ2-4	TRBD2	.	CASSLVLAGPKNIQYF	TGTGCCAGCAGCTTGGTCCTAGCGGGGCCCAAAAACATTCAGTACTTC
TRBV7-9	TRBJ2-7	.	many	CASSLVAGEQYF	TGTGCCAGCAGCTTAGTTGCCGGCGAGCAGTACTTC
TRBV20-1	TRBJ2-5	TRBD2	many	CSAPPGGNQETQYF	TGCAGTGCTCCCCCGGGGGGGAACCAAGAGACCCAGTACTTC
TRBV29-1	TRBJ2-5	TRBD2	.	CSATLLAAQETQYF	TGCAGCGCGACCCTACTAGCGGCCCAAGAGACCCAGTACTTC
TRBV6-1	TRBJ1-3	.	many	CASWAGYSGNTIYF	TGTGCCAGCTGGGCCGGGTACTCTGGAAACACCATATATTTT
TRBV28	TRBJ2-2	.	many	CASSLGILGAQGNTGELFF	TGTGCCAGCTCCCTCGGAATTCTGGGGGCGCAGGGGAACACCGGGGAGCTGTTTTTT
TRBV6-1	TRBJ1-5	TRBD1	.	CASSEATGGNQPQHF	TGTGCCAGCAGTGAAGCGACAGGGGGCAATCAGCCCCAGCATTTT
TRBV6-1	TRBJ2-7	.	many	CASSEKGGYEQYF	TGTGCCAGCAGTGAAAAGGGGGGCTACGAGCAGTACTTC
TRBV11-2	TRBJ2-5	.	.	CASSSSVGFQETQYF	TGTGCCAGCAGCTCCTCTGTGGGCTTTCAAGAGACCCAGTACTTC
TRBV10-3	TRBJ1-5	.	many	CAIGLQGEDQPQHF	TGTGCCATCGGACTACAGGGAGAGGATCAGCCCCAGCATTTT
TRBV6-1	TRBJ2-2	.	many	CASSDRDTGELFF	TGTGCCAGCAGTGACAGGGACACCGGGGAGCTGTTTTTT